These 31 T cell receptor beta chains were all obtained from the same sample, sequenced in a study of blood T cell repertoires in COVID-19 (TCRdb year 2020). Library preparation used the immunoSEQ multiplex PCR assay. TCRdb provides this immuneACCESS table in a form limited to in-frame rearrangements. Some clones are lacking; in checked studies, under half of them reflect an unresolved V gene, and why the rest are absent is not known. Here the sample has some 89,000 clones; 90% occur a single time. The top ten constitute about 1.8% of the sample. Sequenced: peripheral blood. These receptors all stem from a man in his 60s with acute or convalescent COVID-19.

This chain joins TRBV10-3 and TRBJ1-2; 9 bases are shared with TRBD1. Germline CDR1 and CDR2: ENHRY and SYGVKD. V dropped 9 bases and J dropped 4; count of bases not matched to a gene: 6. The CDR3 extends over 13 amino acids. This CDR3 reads CAITGGLFYGYTF. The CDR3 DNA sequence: TGTGCCATTACAGGGGGCCTATTCTATGGCTACACCTTC.

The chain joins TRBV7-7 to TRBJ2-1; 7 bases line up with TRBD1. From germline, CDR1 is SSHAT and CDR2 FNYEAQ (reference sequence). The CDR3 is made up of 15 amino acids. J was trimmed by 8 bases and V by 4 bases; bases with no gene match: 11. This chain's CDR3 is CASSSGTVGGYEQFF. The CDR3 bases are TGTGCCAGCAGCTCCGGGACCGTAGGGGGCTATGAGCAGTTCTTC.

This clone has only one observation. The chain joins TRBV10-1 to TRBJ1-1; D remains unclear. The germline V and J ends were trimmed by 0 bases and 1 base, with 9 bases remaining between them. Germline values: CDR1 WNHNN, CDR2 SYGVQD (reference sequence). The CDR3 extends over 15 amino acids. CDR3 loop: CASSESAGENTEAFF. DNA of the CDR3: TGCGCCAGCAGTGAGTCGGCTGGAGAGAACACTGAAGCTTTCTTT.

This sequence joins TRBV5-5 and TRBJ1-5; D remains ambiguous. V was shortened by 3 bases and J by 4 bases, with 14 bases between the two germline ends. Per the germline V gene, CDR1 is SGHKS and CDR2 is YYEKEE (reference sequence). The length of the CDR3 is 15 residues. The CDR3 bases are TGTGCCAGCAGCTCAGGAGAGCGGTTTAATCAGCCCCAGCATTTT. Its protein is CASSSGERFNQPQHF.

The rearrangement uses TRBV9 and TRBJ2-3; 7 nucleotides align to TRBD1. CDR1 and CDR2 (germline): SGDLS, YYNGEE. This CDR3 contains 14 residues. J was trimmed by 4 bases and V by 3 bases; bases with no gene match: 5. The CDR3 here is CASSARQGSDTQYF. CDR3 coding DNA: TGTGCCAGCAGCGCCCGACAGGGTTCAGATACGCAGTATTTT.

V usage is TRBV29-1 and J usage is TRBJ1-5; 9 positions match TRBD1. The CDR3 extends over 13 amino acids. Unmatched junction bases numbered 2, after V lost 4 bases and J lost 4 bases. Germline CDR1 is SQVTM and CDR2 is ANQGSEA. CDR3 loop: CSVGQGGNQPQHF. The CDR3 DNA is TGCAGCGTTGGACAGGGGGGTAATCAGCCCCAGCATTTT. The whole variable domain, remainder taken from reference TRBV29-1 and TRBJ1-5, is SAVISQKPSRDICQRGTSLTIQCQVDSQVTMMFWYRQQPGQSLTLIATANQGSEATYESGFVIDKFPISRPNLTFSTLTVSNMSPEDSSIYLCSVGQGGNQPQHFGDGTRLSIL.

CDR3 sequence reads: CASSWDSRSNQPQHF. The CDR3 DNA reads as TGTGCCAGCAGTTGGGACAGCCGTAGCAATCAGCCCCAGCATTTT. The chain recombines TRBV27 with TRBJ1-5; 7 bases agree with TRBD1. Unmatched junction bases numbered 3, after V lost 4 bases and J lost 0 bases. The CDR3 is 15 residues long. Germline-derived CDR1 and CDR2 are MNHEY and SMNVEV (reference sequence).

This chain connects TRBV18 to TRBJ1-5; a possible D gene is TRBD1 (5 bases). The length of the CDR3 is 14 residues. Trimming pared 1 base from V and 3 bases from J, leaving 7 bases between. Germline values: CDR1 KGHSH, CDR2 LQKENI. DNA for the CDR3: TGTGCCAGCTCACCACGGGGGGACAATCAGCCCCAGCATTTT. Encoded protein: CASSPRGDNQPQHF.

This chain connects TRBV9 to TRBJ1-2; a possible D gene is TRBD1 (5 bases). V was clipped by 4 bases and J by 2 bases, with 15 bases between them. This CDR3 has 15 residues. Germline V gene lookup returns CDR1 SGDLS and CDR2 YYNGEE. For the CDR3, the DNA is TGTGCCAGCAGCACCGCGGGGCGGGGGAACTATGGCTACACCTTC. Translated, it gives CASSTAGRGNYGYTF. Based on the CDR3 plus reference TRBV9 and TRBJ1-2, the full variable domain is DSGVTQTPKHLITATGQRVTLRCSPRSGDLSVYWYQQSLDQGLQFLIQYYNGEERAKGNILERFSAQQFPDLHSELNLSSLELGDSALYFCASSTAGRGNYGYTFGSGTRLTVV.

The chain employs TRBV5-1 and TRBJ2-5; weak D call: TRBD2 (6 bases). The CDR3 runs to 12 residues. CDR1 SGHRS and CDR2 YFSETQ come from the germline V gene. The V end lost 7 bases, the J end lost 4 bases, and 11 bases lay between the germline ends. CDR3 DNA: TGCGCCAGCGGAGGGATCGGAGAGACCCAGTACTTC. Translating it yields CASGGIGETQYF.

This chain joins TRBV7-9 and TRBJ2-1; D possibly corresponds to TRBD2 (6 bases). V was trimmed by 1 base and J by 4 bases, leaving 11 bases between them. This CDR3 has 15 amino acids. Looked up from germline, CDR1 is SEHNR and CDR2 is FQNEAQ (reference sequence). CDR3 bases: TGTGCCAGCAGCTTAGGTGGGGGGACTTACAATGAGCAGTTCTTC. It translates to CASSLGGGTYNEQFF. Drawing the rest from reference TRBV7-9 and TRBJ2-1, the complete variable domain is DTGVSQNPRHKITKRGQNVTFRCDPISEHNRLYWYRQTLGQGPEFLTYFQNEAQLEKSRLLSDRFSAERPKGSFSTLEIQRTEQGDSAMYLCASSLGGGTYNEQFFGPGTRLTVL.

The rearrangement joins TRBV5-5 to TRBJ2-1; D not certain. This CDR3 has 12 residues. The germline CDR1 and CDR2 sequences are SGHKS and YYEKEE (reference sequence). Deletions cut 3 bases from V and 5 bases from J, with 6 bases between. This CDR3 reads CASSSENNEQFF. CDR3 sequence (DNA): TGTGCCAGCAGCTCCGAGAACAATGAGCAGTTCTTC.

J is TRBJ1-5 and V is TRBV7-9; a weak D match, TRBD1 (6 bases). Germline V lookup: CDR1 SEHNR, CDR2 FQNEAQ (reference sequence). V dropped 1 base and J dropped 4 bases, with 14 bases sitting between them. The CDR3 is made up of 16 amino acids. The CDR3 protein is CASSLESGQRNQPQHF. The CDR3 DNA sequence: TGTGCCAGCAGCTTAGAGTCGGGACAACGGAATCAGCCCCAGCATTTT.

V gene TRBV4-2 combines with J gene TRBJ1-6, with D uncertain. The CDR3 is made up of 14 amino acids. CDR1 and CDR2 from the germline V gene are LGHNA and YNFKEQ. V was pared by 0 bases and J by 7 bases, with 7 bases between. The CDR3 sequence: CASSQEATNSPLHF. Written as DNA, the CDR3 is TGTGCCAGCAGCCAAGAAGCCACGAATTCACCCCTCCACTTT.

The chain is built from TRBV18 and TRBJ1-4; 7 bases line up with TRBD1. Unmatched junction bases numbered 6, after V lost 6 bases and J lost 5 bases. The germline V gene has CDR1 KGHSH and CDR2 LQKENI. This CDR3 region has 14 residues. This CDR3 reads CASSQQGLNEKLFF. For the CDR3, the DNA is TGTGCCAGCTCTCAACAGGGGCTAAATGAAAAACTGTTTTTT. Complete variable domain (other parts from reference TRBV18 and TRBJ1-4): NAGVMQNPRHLVRRRGQEARLRCSPMKGHSHVYWYRQLPEEGLKFMVYLQKENIIDESGMPKERFSAEFPKEGPSILRIQQVVRGDSAAYFCASSQQGLNEKLFFGSGTQLSVL.

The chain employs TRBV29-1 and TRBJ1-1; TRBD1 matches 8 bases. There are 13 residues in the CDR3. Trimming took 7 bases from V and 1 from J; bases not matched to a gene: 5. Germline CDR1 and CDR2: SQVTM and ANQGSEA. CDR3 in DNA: TGCAGCGCTGGGGGACAGGAGAACACTGAAGCTTTCTTT. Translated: CSAGGQENTEAFF.

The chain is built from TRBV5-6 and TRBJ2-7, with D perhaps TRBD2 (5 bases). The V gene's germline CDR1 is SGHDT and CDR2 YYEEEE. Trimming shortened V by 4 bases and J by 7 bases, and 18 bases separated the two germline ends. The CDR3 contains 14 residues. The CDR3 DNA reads TGTGCCAGCAGCCCAGGAGGCGCCACGGTGGAGCAGTACGTC. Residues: CASSPGGATVEQYV.

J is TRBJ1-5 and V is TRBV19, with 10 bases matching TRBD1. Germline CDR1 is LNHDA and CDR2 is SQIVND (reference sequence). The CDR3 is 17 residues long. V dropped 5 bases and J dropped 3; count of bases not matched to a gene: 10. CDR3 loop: CASSPHPGQGVNQPQHF. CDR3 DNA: TGTGCCAGTAGTCCGCACCCCGGACAGGGGGTCAATCAGCCCCAGCATTTT. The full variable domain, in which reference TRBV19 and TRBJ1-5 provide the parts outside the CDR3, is DGGITQSPKYLFRKEGQNVTLSCEQNLNHDAMYWYRQDPGQGLRLIYYSQIVNDFQKGDIAEGYSVSREKKESFPLTVTSAQKNPTAFYLCASSPHPGQGVNQPQHFGDGTRLSIL.

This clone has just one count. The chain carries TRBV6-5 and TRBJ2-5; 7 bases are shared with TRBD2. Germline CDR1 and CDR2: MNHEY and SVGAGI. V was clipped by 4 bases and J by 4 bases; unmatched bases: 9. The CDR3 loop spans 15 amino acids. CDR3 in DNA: TGTGCCAGCAGTTCCCTCCGGGGGGACCGAGAGACCCAGTACTTC. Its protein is CASSSLRGDRETQYF.

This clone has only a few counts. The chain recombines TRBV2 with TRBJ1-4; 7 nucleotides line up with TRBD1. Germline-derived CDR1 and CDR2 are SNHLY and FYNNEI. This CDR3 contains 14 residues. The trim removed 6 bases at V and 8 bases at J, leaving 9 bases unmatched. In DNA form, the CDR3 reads TGTGCCAGCAGGGCGACAGGGTTGGGGGAAAAACTGTTTTTT. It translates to CASRATGLGEKLFF.

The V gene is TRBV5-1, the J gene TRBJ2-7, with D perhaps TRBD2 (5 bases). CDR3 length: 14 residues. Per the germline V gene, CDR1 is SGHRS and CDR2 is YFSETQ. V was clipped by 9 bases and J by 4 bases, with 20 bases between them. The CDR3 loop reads CANPPREVSYEQYV. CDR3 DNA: TGCGCCAACCCCCCTCGGGAAGTTTCGTACGAGCAGTACGTC.

In DNA, the CDR3 is TGTGCCAGCGCGCCAACCCCCGGGACAGGGCGCTACGAGCAGTACTTC. Translation: CASAPTPGTGRYEQYF. The chain links TRBV27 to TRBJ2-7; 9 nucleotides line up with TRBD1. J gave up 3 bases and V 8 bases, and 14 bases lay outside the gene matches. Germline CDR1 and CDR2: MNHEY and SMNVEV (reference sequence). The CDR3 has 16 amino acids.

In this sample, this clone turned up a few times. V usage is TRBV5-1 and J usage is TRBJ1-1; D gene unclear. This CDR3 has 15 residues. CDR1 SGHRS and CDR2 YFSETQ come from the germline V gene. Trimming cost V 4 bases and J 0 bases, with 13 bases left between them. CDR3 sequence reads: CASSPREFMNTEAFF. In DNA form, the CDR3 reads TGCGCCAGCAGCCCACGGGAGTTCATGAACACTGAAGCTTTCTTT. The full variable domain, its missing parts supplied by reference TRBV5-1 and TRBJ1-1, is KAGVTQTPRYLIKTRGQQVTLSCSPISGHRSVSWYQQTPGQGLQFLFEYFSETQRNKGNFPGRFSGRQFSNSRSEMNVSTLELGDSALYLCASSPREFMNTEAFFGQGTRLTVV.

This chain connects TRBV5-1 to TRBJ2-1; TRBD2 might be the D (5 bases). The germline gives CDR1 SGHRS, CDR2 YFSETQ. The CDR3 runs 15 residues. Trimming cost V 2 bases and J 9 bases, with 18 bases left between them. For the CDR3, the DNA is TGCGCCAGCAGCTTAGGAGCGGAGCCTTTCAGTGAGCAGTTCTTC. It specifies CASSLGAEPFSEQFF.

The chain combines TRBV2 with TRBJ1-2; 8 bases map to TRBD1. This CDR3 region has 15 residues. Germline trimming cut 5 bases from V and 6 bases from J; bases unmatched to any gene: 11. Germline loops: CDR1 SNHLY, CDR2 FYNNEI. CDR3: CASSRQGAFVDGYTF. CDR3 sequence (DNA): TGTGCCAGCAGTCGGCAGGGGGCGTTTGTTGATGGCTACACCTTC.

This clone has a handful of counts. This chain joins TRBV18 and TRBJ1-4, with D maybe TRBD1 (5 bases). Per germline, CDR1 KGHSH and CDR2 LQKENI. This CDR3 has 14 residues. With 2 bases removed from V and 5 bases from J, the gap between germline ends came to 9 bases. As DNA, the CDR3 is TGTGCCAGCTCACCAGTGCAGGGAAATGAAAAACTGTTTTTT. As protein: CASSPVQGNEKLFF. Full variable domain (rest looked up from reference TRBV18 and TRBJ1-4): NAGVMQNPRHLVRRRGQEARLRCSPMKGHSHVYWYRQLPEEGLKFMVYLQKENIIDESGMPKERFSAEFPKEGPSILRIQQVVRGDSAAYFCASSPVQGNEKLFFGSGTQLSVL.

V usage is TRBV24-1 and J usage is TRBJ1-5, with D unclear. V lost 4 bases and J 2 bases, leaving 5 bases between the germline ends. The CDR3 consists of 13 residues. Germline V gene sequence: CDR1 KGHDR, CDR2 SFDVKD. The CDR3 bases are TGTGCCACCAGTGAGTCAGGCAATCAGCCCCAGCATTTT. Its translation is CATSESGNQPQHF.

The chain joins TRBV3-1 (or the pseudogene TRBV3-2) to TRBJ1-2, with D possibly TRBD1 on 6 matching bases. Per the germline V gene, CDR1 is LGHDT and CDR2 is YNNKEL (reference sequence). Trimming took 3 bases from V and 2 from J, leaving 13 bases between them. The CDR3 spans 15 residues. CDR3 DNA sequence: TGTGCCAGCAGCCAGGACCTAACAGGGAACTATGGCTACACCTTC. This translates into CASSQDLTGNYGYTF.

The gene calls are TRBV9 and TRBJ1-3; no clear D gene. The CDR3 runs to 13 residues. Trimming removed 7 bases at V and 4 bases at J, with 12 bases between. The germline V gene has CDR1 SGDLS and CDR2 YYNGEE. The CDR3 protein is CASGETRGNTIYF. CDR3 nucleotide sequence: TGTGCCAGCGGTGAAACGCGCGGAAACACCATATATTTT.

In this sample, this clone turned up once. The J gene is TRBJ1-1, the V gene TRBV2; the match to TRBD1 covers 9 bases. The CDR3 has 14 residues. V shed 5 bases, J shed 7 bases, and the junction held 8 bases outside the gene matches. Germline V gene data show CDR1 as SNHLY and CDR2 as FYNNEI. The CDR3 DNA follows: TGTGCCAGCAGTAAAACAGGGGGCTCGGGTGAAGCTTTCTTT. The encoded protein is CASSKTGGSGEAFF.

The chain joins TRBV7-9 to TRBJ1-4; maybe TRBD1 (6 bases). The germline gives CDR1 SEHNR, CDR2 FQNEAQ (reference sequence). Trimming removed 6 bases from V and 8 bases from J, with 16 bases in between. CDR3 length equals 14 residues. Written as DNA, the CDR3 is TGTGCCAGCAGTAGCAATAGTCAGGGGGAAAAACTGTTTTTT. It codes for CASSSNSQGEKLFF.